One T cell receptor (beta chain) is described in this entry. The antigen is undetermined. The data are from a study of CD8+ T cells in alopecia areata. Study results and caveats: Many of the expanded lesional clones endured in scalp and blood while on tofacitinib.

Documented treatment: oral pan-JAK inhibitor, 5-10 mg twice daily. Following extraction, RNA underwent reverse transcription to cDNA, which served as the sequencing template. Repertoires were generated with immunoSEQ multiplex PCR, while TCRdb's copy carries only in-frame clones and drops some. The data show more than 150,000 clones, 40% to 55% seen once. The source is a human donor with alopecia areata. The sequenced sample was CD8+ T cells sorted from blood, obtained at approximately week 52, from a patient treated with tofacitinib.

CDR3 sequence: CASSLRREPSTDTQYF. CDR3 nucleotide sequence: TGTGCCAGCAGCTTGCGGCGGGAGCCTAGCACAGATACGCAGTATTTT. The chain uses TRBV5-4 and TRBJ2-3; 7 nucleotides align to TRBD2. Germline CDR1 is SGHNT and CDR2 is YYREEE (reference sequence). With 1 base clipped from V and 0 bases from J, the junction kept 5 bases outside the gene matches. The CDR3 spans 16 residues.